The 26 T cell receptor beta chains listed next were all sequenced from one sample in a study of shared clonotypes between healthy human individuals. Assay: immunoSEQ multiplex PCR; the TCRdb copy retains only in-frame clones and omits some. This sample has approximately 1.5 million clones, with approximately 98% found just once. The specimen was naive CD4+ T cells sorted from blood. Subset described: CD45RA+ positively selected. These TCRs come from a young man in good health.

V and J are TRBV5-5 and TRBJ1-2; unclear D gene. Looked up from germline, CDR1 is SGHKS and CDR2 is YYEKEE (reference sequence). V dropped 2 bases and J dropped 2 bases, with 7 bases sitting between them. This CDR3 contains 13 residues. CDR3 sequence reads: CASSLGSNYGYTF. For the CDR3, the DNA is TGTGCCAGCAGCTTAGGTTCGAACTATGGCTACACCTTC.

The rearrangement uses TRBV10-3 and TRBJ1-1; D is perhaps TRBD1 (6 bases). V shed 10 bases and J shed 8 bases, with 29 bases lying between them. The CDR3 runs 16 residues. Germline-derived CDR1 and CDR2 are ENHRY and SYGVKD. DNA of the CDR3: TGTGCCACCCAGGATCCGCCCAGGGGCAGAGAAAGAGAAGCTTTCTTT. Protein: CATQDPPRGREREAFF.

Concerning this clone itself: This sample also contains other DNA sequences that code for the same CDR3. The rearrangement uses TRBV19 and TRBJ1-1, with D uncertain. V lost 0 bases, J lost 1 base, and 6 bases lay in between. CDR1 and CDR2 from the germline V gene are LNHDA and SQIVND (reference sequence). The CDR3 has 14 amino acids. The CDR3 DNA sequence: TGTGCCAGTAGTATAGATCGGGGGAACACTGAAGCTTTCTTT. This gives the protein CASSIDRGNTEAFF.

The chain uses TRBV7-7 and TRBJ2-5; weak D call: TRBD2 (6 bases). This CDR3 has 15 amino acids. Between the trimmed V and J ends, which lost 0 bases and 2 bases, there was a span of 10 bases. Germline lookup yields CDR1 SSHAT and CDR2 FNYEAQ (reference sequence). The CDR3 sequence: CASSLAGLKQETQYF. CDR3 nucleotide sequence: TGTGCCAGCAGCTTAGCGGGACTTAAACAAGAGACCCAGTACTTC.

CDR3: CASSYGGGETQYF. CDR3 coding DNA: TGTGCCAGCAGTTACGGGGGTGGCGAGACCCAGTACTTC. The gene calls are TRBV7-3 and TRBJ2-5; tentatively, D is TRBD2 (6 bases). V shed 6 bases and J shed 5 bases, with 13 bases lying between them. CDR1 and CDR2 from the germline V gene are SGHTA and FQGTGA. The CDR3 consists of 13 residues.

This chain links TRBV10-1 with TRBJ2-7, with 7 bases identical to TRBD2. CDR3 length equals 15 residues. Germline V CDR1 and CDR2: WNHNN, SYGVQD (reference sequence). Germline trimming cut 0 bases from V and 3 bases from J; bases unmatched to any gene: 5. The CDR3 reads CASSESAGVSYEQYF. DNA for the CDR3: TGCGCCAGCAGTGAGTCGGCGGGAGTGAGCTACGAGCAGTACTTC.

As for this clone: Other DNA variants within this sample encode the same CDR3. V is TRBV15 and J is TRBJ1-1; D gene ambiguous. The ends were cut back, 1 base at V and 1 base at J, with 7 bases in the middle. The CDR3 is 14 amino acids. CDR1 is LNHNV, CDR2 YYDKDF, per germline (reference sequence). CDR3 protein: CATSRGGGNTEAFF. In nucleotides, the CDR3 is TGTGCCACCAGCAGAGGGGGAGGGAACACTGAAGCTTTCTTT.

The chain has TRBV4-1 and TRBJ1-2; D uncertain. Germline CDR1 and CDR2: MGHRA and YSYEKL. The CDR3 is 17 residues long. V gave up 1 base and J gave up 0 bases, with 15 bases separating them. DNA of the CDR3: TGCGCCAGCAGCCAAGTTACCCGTCCATTAGCTAACTATGGCTACACCTTC. Translated: CASSQVTRPLANYGYTF.

This clone occurred once. The V gene is TRBV6-6, the J gene TRBJ1-2, with D perhaps matching TRBD1 (6 bases). CDR3 size: 16 residues. V was pared by 0 bases and J by 3 bases, with 14 bases between. Germline V lookup: CDR1 MNHNY, CDR2 SVGAGI (reference sequence). DNA of the CDR3: TGTGCCAGCAGTTACTCGGCAGGGGATATGGACTATGGCTACACCTTC. Its translation is CASSYSAGDMDYGYTF.

The chain links TRBV7-9 to TRBJ1-2; 10 positions agree with TRBD1. Germline V CDR1 and CDR2: SEHNR, FQNEAQ (reference sequence). Germline trimming cut 3 bases from V and 4 bases from J; bases unmatched to any gene: 8. The CDR3 covers 16 residues. CDR3 DNA sequence: TGTGCCAGCAGCTTTATTAACGGGACAGGGGTCTATGGCTACACCTTC. This sequence encodes CASSFINGTGVYGYTF.

The chain combines TRBV2 with TRBJ1-1, with D tentatively TRBD1 (5 bases). Between the trimmed V and J ends, which lost 4 bases and 3 bases, there was a span of 15 bases. The CDR3 is 15 amino acids. The germline gives CDR1 SNHLY, CDR2 FYNNEI. The CDR3 coding sequence is TGTGCCAGCAGTGCCTCCGAGACAGACTACACTGAAGCTTTCTTT. Translation gives CASSASETDYTEAFF.

J is TRBJ2-7 and V is TRBV7-9, with D perhaps assigned TRBD1 or TRBD2 (5 bases each). The CDR3 loop spans 14 amino acids. V was shortened by 1 base and J by 6 bases, with 13 bases between the two germline ends. Per the germline V gene, CDR1 is SEHNR and CDR2 is FQNEAQ (reference sequence). This CDR3 is CASSLGGVGVEQYF. CDR3 in DNA: TGTGCCAGCAGCTTAGGAGGGGTTGGGGTCGAGCAGTACTTC.

The J gene is TRBJ1-5, the V gene TRBV5-6; 8 nucleotides match TRBD1. The J segment lost 5 bases and the V segment lost 6 bases, leaving 4 bases of the junction unmatched. From germline, CDR1 is SGHDT and CDR2 YYEEEE. The CDR3 runs to 13 residues. The DNA of the CDR3 is TGTGCCAGCACCAGGGGGCTTGATCAGCCCCAGCATTTT. It translates to CASTRGLDQPQHF. The variable domain in full, with the rest retrieved from reference TRBV5-6 and TRBJ1-5, is DAGVTQSPTHLIKTRGQQVTLRCSPKSGHDTVSWYQQALGQGPQFIFQYYEEEERQRGNFPDRFSGHQFPNYSSELNVNALLLGDSALYLCASTRGLDQPQHFGDGTRLSIL.

The rearrangement joins TRBV10-3 to TRBJ2-6; TRBD1 is a possible D gene (5 bases). V lost 2 bases, J lost 2 bases, and 22 bases lay in between. Germline V gives CDR1 ENHRY, CDR2 SYGVKD. The CDR3 is made up of 20 amino acids. The DNA of the CDR3 is TGTGCCATCAGTGAGCCGCAGGGCTCGAGGTTGAATGCTGGGGCCAACGTCCTGACTTTC. This gives the protein CAISEPQGSRLNAGANVLTF.

V and J are TRBV10-3 and TRBJ1-2; D is unclear. CDR1 is ENHRY, CDR2 SYGVKD, per germline. V was shortened by 0 bases and J by 5 bases, with 7 bases between the two germline ends. The CDR3 is made up of 13 amino acids. CDR3 sequence reads: CAISESREYGYTF. The CDR3 nucleotides read TGTGCCATCAGTGAGTCGCGAGAGTATGGCTACACCTTC.

V gene TRBV19 combines with J gene TRBJ2-7; no reliable D call. Deletions cut 7 bases from V and 0 bases from J, with 16 bases between. The CDR3 totals 15 residues. Germline CDR1 is LNHDA and CDR2 is SQIVND (reference sequence). CDR3 sequence reads: CASTVSGGYSYEQYF. For the CDR3, the DNA is TGTGCCAGTACTGTCTCCGGTGGATACTCCTACGAGCAGTACTTC.

The chain joins TRBV25-1 to TRBJ2-7, with 9 positions matching TRBD1. The J segment lost 0 bases and the V segment lost 4 bases, leaving 7 bases of the junction unmatched. This CDR3 region has 16 residues. Germline CDR1 is MGHDK and CDR2 is SYGVNS. CDR3 DNA: TGTGCCAGCAGTGGGACAGGGGTGAGGGGCTCCTACGAGCAGTACTTC. Its protein product is CASSGTGVRGSYEQYF.

This chain uses TRBV10-3 with TRBJ2-3; D remains unclear. The germline V gene has CDR1 ENHRY and CDR2 SYGVKD. Trimming shortened V by 2 bases and J by 2 bases, and 5 bases separated the two germline ends. This CDR3 region has 13 residues. CDR3 bases: TGTGCCATCAGTGAGGGGGACACAGATACGCAGTATTTT. It specifies CAISEGDTDTQYF.

The chain's CDR3 is CASSPFSGISNEKLFF. CDR3 sequence (DNA): TGTGCCAGCTCACCATTTTCGGGCATATCTAATGAAAAACTGTTTTTT. The rearrangement links TRBV18 to TRBJ1-4, with D unclear. V lost 2 bases, J lost 3 bases, and 13 bases lay in between. Germline assignment: CDR1 KGHSH and CDR2 LQKENI. CDR3 size: 16 residues.

The genes are TRBV15 and TRBJ1-1; D gene ambiguous. This CDR3 is 14 amino acids long. V lost 0 bases, J lost 0 bases, and 5 bases lay in between. The germline V gene encodes CDR1 LNHNV and CDR2 YYDKDF (reference sequence). Here the CDR3 reads CATSREVLNTEAFF. The CDR3 DNA reads TGTGCCACCAGCAGAGAGGTCTTGAACACTGAAGCTTTCTTT.

The V gene is TRBV6-6, the J gene TRBJ2-7; D not certain. Trimming took off 6 bases at V and 7 bases at J, with 19 bases between the two ends. This CDR3 has 14 amino acids. CDR1 and CDR2 from the germline V gene are MNHNY and SVGAGI (reference sequence). DNA for the CDR3: TGTGCCAGCAGCCAAACAGTAGCCATGTGGGAGCAGTACTTC. Amino acid sequence: CASSQTVAMWEQYF.

The chain uses TRBV6-6 and TRBJ2-5; the match to TRBD2 covers 12 bases. The CDR3 runs to 15 residues. Looked up from germline, CDR1 is MNHNY and CDR2 is SVGAGI (reference sequence). The V and J ends lost 5 bases and 0 bases, in that order; junction bases with no gene match: 1. CDR3 nucleotide sequence: TGTGCCAGCAGTCGGACTAGCGGGAACCAAGAGACCCAGTACTTC. Protein product: CASSRTSGNQETQYF.

The chain recombines TRBV1 with TRBJ2-3; TRBD2 is taken as the D call from the table, unchecked against the DNA. TRBV1 is a recognized pseudogene. This CDR3 is built from 17 residues. Here the CDR3 DNA reads TGCACCAGCAGCTCGGGACTAGCGGGAGTTTCGGCAGATACGCAGTATTTT. This translates into CTSSSGLAGVSADTQYF.

The CDR3 here is CASSLDFSYYEQYF. CDR3 DNA sequence: TGTGCCAGCAGCTTAGATTTTTCCTACTACGAGCAGTACTTC. This chain uses TRBV11-2 with TRBJ2-7; no reliable D call. Germline V lookup: CDR1 SGHAT, CDR2 FQNNGV. The CDR3 runs to 14 residues. Trimming shortened V by 0 bases and J by 3 bases, and 9 bases separated the two germline ends.

The V call is TRBV7-2, the J call TRBJ1-2; D is perhaps TRBD1 (5 bases). CDR1 and CDR2 from the germline V gene are SGHTA and FQGNSA. The V end was cut by 3 bases, the J end by 4 bases, with 21 bases between. The CDR3 is made up of 17 amino acids. Here the CDR3 DNA reads TGTGCCAGCAGCTTCACCGGGACCGCAAAGAGGGCCTATGGCTACACCTTC. Its translation is CASSFTGTAKRAYGYTF. Filled out from reference TRBV7-2 and TRBJ1-2, the complete variable domain reads GAGVSQSPSNKVTEKGKDVELRCDPISGHTALYWYRQSLGQGLEFLIYFQGNSAPDKSGLPSDRFSAERTGGSVSTLTIQRTQQEDSAVYLCASSFTGTAKRAYGYTFGSGTRLTVV.

This chain joins TRBV5-1 and TRBJ1-3, with 7 bases matching TRBD1. With V trimmed by 0 bases and J by 2 bases, 5 bases remained unmatched. CDR3 length equals 16 residues. The germline V gene has CDR1 SGHRS and CDR2 YFSETQ. Here the CDR3 DNA reads TGCGCCAGCAGCTTGGGAGACAGGGCGGCTGGAAACACCATATATTTT. It encodes CASSLGDRAAGNTIYF.